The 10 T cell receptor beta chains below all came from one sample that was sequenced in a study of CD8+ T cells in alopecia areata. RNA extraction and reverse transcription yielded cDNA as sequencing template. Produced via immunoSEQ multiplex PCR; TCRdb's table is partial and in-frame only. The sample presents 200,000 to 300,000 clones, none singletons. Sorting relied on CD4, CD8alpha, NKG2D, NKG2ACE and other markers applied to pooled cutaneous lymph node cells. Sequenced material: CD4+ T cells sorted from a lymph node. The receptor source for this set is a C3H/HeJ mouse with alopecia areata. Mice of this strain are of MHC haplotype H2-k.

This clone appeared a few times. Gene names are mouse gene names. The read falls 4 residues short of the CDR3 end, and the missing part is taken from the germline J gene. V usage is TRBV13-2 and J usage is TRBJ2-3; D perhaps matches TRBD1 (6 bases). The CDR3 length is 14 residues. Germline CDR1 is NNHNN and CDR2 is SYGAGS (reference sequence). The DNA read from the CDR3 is TGTGCCAGCGGTGAGCCAGGGGAAGAAGAA. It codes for CASGEPGEEE. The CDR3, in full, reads CASGEPGEEETLYF.

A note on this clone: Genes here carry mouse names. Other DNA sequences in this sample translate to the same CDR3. CDR3 DNA (partial): TGCACCTGCAGTGCTGGGGGTCGTCAAAAC. This translates into CTCSAGGRQN. The whole CDR3 region reads CTCSAGGRQNTLYF. V is TRBV1 and J is TRBJ2-4, with D tentatively TRBD2 (6 bases). The CDR3 end lies 4 residues beyond the end of the read and is filled in from the germline J gene. Germline CDR1 reads NSQYPW; CDR2 reads LRSPGD (reference sequence). V was pared by 3 bases and J by 1 base, with 8 bases between. The CDR3 totals 14 residues.

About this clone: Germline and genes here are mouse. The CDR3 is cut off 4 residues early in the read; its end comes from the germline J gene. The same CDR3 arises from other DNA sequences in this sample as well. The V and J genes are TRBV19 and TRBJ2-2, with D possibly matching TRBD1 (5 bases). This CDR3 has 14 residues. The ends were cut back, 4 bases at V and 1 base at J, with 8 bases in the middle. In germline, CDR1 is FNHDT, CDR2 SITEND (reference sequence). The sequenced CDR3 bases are TGTGCCAGCAGTCCTGACAGAAACACCGGG. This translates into CASSPDRNTG. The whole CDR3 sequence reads CASSPDRNTGQLYF.

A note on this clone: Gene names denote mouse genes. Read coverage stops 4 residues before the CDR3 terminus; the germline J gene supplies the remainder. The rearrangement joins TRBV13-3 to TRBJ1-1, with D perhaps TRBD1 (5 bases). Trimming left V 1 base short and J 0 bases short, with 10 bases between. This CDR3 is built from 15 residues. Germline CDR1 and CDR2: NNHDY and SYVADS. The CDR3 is CASSDLDKSNTEVFF. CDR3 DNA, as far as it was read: TGTGCCAGCAGTGATTTGGACAAATCAAACACA.

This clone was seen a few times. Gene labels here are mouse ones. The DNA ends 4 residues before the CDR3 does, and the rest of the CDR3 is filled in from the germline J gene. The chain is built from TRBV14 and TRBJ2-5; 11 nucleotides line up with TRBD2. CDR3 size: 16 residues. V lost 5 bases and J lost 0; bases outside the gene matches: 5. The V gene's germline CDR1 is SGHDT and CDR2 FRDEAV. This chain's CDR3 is CASSSTGGVNQDTQYF. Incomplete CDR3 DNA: TGTGCCAGCAGCTCGACTGGGGGGGTTAACCAAGAC.

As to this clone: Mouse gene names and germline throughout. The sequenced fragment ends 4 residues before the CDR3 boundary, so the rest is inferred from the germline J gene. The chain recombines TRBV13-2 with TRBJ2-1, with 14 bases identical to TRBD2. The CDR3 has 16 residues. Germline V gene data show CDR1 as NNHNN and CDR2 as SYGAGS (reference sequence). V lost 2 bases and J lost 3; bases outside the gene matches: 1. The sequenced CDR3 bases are TGTGCCAGCGGTGAGGGACTGGGGGGGCGCTATGCT. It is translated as CASGEGLGGRYA. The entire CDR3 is CASGEGLGGRYAEQFF.

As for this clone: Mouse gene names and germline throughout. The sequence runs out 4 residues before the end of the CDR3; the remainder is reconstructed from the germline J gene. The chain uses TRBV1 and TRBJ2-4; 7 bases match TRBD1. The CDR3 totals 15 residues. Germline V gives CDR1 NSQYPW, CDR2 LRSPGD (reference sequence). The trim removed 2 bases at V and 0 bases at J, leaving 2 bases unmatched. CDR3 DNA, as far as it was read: TGCACCTGCAGTGCAAACAGGGGAAGTCAAAAC. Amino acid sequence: CTCSANRGSQN. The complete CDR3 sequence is CTCSANRGSQNTLYF.

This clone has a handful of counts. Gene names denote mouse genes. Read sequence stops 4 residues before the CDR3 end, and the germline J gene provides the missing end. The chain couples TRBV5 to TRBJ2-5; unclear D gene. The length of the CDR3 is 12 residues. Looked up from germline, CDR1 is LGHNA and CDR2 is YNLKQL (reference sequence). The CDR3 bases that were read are TGTGCCAGCAGCCAAGGTACAGAC. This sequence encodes CASSQGTD. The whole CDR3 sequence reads CASSQGTDTQYF.

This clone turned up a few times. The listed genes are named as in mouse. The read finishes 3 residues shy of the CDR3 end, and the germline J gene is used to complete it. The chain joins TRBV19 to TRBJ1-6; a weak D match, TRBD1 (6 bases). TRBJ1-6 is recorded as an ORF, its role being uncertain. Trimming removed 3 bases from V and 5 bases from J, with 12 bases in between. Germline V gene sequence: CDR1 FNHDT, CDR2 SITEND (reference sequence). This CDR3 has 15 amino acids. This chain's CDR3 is CASSTLRDNNSPLYF. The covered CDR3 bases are TGTGCCAGCAGTACACTCCGGGACAATAATTCGCCC.

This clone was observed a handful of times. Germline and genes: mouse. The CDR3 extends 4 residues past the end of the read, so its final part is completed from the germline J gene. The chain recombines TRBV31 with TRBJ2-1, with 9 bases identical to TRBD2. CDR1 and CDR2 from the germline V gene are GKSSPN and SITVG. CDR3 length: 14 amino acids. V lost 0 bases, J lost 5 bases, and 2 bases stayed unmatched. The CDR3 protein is CAWSLDWGNAEQFF. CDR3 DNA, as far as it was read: TGTGCCTGGAGTCTCGACTGGGGGAATGCT.